This T cell receptor (beta chain) was captured by sequencing in a study of cytomegalovirus exposure and HLA in healthy donors. The primer mix had 60 Vbeta and 13 Jbeta primers. Here immunoSEQ multiplex PCR was the method, and the copy in TCRdb shows in-frame clones only, minus some. The table shows 76,000 or so clones, with about 78% occurring only once. The sequence was obtained from a woman in her forties in good health and CMV-seropositive. Specimen: PBMCs.

As DNA, the CDR3 is TGCGCCAGCAGCCCCGACAGCTATGGCTACACCTTC. Residues: CASSPDSYGYTF. The rearrangement joins TRBV5-1 to TRBJ1-2, with D perhaps TRBD1 (5 bases). CDR1 SGHRS and CDR2 YFSETQ come from the germline V gene. The V end lost 4 bases, the J end lost 4 bases, and 8 bases lay between the germline ends. The CDR3 is 12 residues long.